This passage covers 27 T cell receptor beta chains from one sample sequenced in a study of breast tumors, draining lymph nodes, adjacent tissues. Samples came from axillary lymph nodes draining the breast cancer. TCRdb called the multiplex PCR reads again in MiXCR, with one record for every CDR3 protein. The table lists over 150,000 distinct CDR3 sequences, around 33% of them singletons. The specimen was axillary lymph node tissue. These TCRs come from a female donor with breast cancer. Some clones in this sample may be carry-over from other donors' samples.

V gene TRBV29-1 combines with J gene TRBJ2-7, with D tentatively TRBD1 (8 bases). The CDR3 runs 17 residues. Germline CDR1 SQVTM, CDR2 ANQGSEA. Trimming removed 3 bases from V and 2 bases from J, with 23 bases in between. The CDR3 DNA follows: TGCAGCGTTGATAGCGGGTGCGGGACAGGTGAAACCTACGAGCAGTACTTC. Amino acid sequence: CSVDSGCGTGETYEQYF.

This clonotype has a count of ten or more. The chain has TRBV5-8 and TRBJ1-2; 8 nucleotides agree with TRBD1. The CDR3 runs to 16 residues. Germline CDR1 SGHTS, CDR2 YDEGEE. The V gene end was trimmed by 0 bases and the J gene end by 4 bases; junction bases not matched to a gene: 8. CDR3 DNA: TGTGCCAGCAGCTTGGGCTTCCAGGGGGCCGGCTATGGCTACACCTTC. The encoded protein is CASSLGFQGAGYGYTF.

This clonotype was observed at least ten times. V gene TRBV19 combines with J gene TRBJ1-2; D remains unclear. This CDR3 has 12 amino acids. Germline CDR1 is LNHDA and CDR2 is SQIVND (reference sequence). V dropped 1 base and J dropped 7 bases, with 7 bases sitting between them. The CDR3, as DNA: TGTGCCAGTAGTATAGGAGGGTCTGGCTACACCTTC. Residues: CASSIGGSGYTF.

This clonotype occurred many times. The V gene is TRBV6-6, the J gene TRBJ2-1; D gene uncertain. Trimming left V 11 bases short and J 2 bases short, with 13 bases between. CDR3 length: 13 residues. Germline-derived CDR1 and CDR2 are MNHNY and SVGAGI (reference sequence). CDR3 DNA sequence: TGTGCCCTCGAGGAAGGACCCTACAATGAGCAGTTCTTC. Translated, it gives CALEEGPYNEQFF.

At least ten counts were recorded for this clonotype. The chain is built from TRBV20-1 and TRBJ2-7; a weak D match, TRBD2 (5 bases). Germline CDR1 reads DFQATT; CDR2 reads SNEGSKA (reference sequence). CDR3 length: 13 residues. The V end was cut by 6 bases, the J end by 3 bases, with 15 bases between. The CDR3 sequence: CSAAVAGLYEQYF. CDR3 nucleotide sequence: TGCAGTGCGGCTGTTGCGGGTCTCTACGAGCAGTACTTC.

Comments on this clonotype: Being one base from a much bigger clone, this may be a read error. This chain connects TRBV3-1 to TRBJ2-1; D is unresolved. This CDR3 comprises 11 residues. Germline V CDR1 and CDR2: LGHDT, YNNKEL (reference sequence). This chain's CDR3 is CASSKNNERFF. For the CDR3, the DNA is TGTGCCAGCAGCAAGAACAATGAGCGGTTCTTC.

This clonotype was observed many times. This sequence joins TRBV7-9 and TRBJ2-3; the D is unclear. V lost 4 bases and J 11 bases, leaving 19 bases between the germline ends. The CDR3 runs 14 residues. The germline CDR1 and CDR2 sequences are SEHNR and FQNEAQ (reference sequence). The CDR3 is CASSYPSDGLEQYF. In DNA, the CDR3 is TGTGCCAGCAGCTACCCCTCGGACGGCCTAGAGCAGTATTTT. Complete variable domain (other parts from reference TRBV7-9 and TRBJ2-3): DTGVSQNPRHKITKRGQNVTFRCDPISEHNRLYWYRQTLGQGPEFLTYFQNEAQLEKSRLLSDRFSAERPKGSFSTLEIQRTEQGDSAMYLCASSYPSDGLEQYFGPGTRLTVL.

This clonotype occurred many times. V and J are TRBV9 and TRBJ2-3; 10 nucleotides align to TRBD2. V lost 2 bases, J lost 5 bases, and 8 bases stayed unmatched. The CDR3 has 16 residues. Germline CDR1 and CDR2: SGDLS and YYNGEE. The CDR3 sequence is CASSVDSGGAVDTQYF. CDR3 DNA sequence: TGTGCCAGCAGCGTGGACAGCGGGGGGGCGGTAGATACGCAGTATTTT.

This clonotype was detected many times. This chain connects TRBV7-9 to TRBJ1-3; D call uncertain. CDR1 SEHNR and CDR2 FQNEAQ come from the germline V gene (reference sequence). This CDR3 comprises 14 residues. The germline V and J ends were trimmed by 2 bases and 0 bases, with 5 bases remaining between them. CDR3 in amino acids: CASSLRSSGNTIYF. CDR3 coding DNA: TGTGCCAGCAGCTTAAGGAGCTCTGGAAACACCATATATTTT.

This clonotype was observed at least ten times. This chain uses TRBV20-1 with TRBJ1-6; D not resolved. The ends were cut back, 3 bases at V and 9 bases at J, with 12 bases in the middle. This CDR3 is 13 amino acids long. The germline gives CDR1 DFQATT, CDR2 SNEGSKA (reference sequence). As DNA, the CDR3 is TGCAGTGCTAGCCTGGTCGTGGGTTCACCCCTCCACTTT. It encodes CSASLVVGSPLHF.

This clonotype was recorded at least ten times. The rearrangement uses TRBV6-1 and TRBJ1-2; D is uncertain. V lost 7 bases to trimming and J lost 3 bases, with 15 bases between them. CDR1 and CDR2 from the germline V gene are MNHNS and SASEGT. The CDR3 sequence is 14 residues long. CDR3 region: CASTRGGRDYGYTF. In DNA form, the CDR3 reads TGTGCCAGCACCCGAGGAGGGAGGGACTATGGCTACACCTTC.

This clonotype has a count of ten or more. V and J are TRBV20-1 and TRBJ2-1; 9 nucleotides match TRBD1. CDR1 is DFQATT and CDR2 is SNEGSKA in the germline V gene (reference sequence). This CDR3 spans 15 amino acids. Trimming at V came to 0 bases and at J to 7 bases, leaving 7 bases not matched to a gene. The CDR3, as DNA: TGCAGTGCTAGAGATTTGGGGACAGGGAAAAATGAGCAGTTCTTC. It specifies CSARDLGTGKNEQFF.

The rearrangement links TRBV7-8 to TRBJ1-5; TRBD1 agrees at 8 bases. V lost 9 bases to trimming and J lost 5 bases; unmatched junction nucleotides: 9. The CDR3 extends over 14 amino acids. Germline loops: CDR1 SGHVS, CDR2 FQNEAQ. In nucleotides, the CDR3 is TGTGCCAGTACCCGGACAGGGAGGGATCAGCCCCAGCATTTT. Protein sequence: CASTRTGRDQPQHF.

This clonotype was detected ten times or more. The chain combines TRBV28 with TRBJ2-3; 7 bases fit TRBD1. CDR1 and CDR2 (germline): MDHEN, SYDVKM. Trimming took 5 bases from V and 7 from J; bases not matched to a gene: 6. The length of the CDR3 is 13 residues. CDR3: CASSARQGNTQYF. The CDR3 nucleotides read TGTGCCAGCAGTGCTCGACAGGGAAATACGCAGTATTTT.

The sample holds many counts of this clonotype. The rearrangement uses TRBV2 and TRBJ2-4; D might be TRBD1 (5 bases). The CDR3 sequence is 14 residues long. Germline CDR1 SNHLY, CDR2 FYNNEI. The germline V and J ends were trimmed by 7 bases and 2 bases, with 12 bases remaining between them. Written as DNA, the CDR3 is TGTGCCAGCACCCCGACAGCACCCAAAAACATTCAGTACTTC. Translation: CASTPTAPKNIQYF.

This clonotype was detected many times. CDR3 DNA sequence: TGTGCCAGCACTGCGGCGGGAGCTATGGATGAGCAGTTCTTC. This gives the protein CASTAAGAMDEQFF. J is TRBJ2-1 and V is TRBV2; 7 nucleotides agree with TRBD2. Germline V gives CDR1 SNHLY, CDR2 FYNNEI. V shed 7 bases and J 8 bases; nucleotides not matched to a gene: 11. This CDR3 is 14 amino acids long.

The CDR3 region has the DNA TGTGCCAGCAGCTTAGCGTACGGGACGTCCTACGAGCAGTACTTC. This gives the protein CASSLAYGTSYEQYF. This chain links TRBV7-8 with TRBJ2-7, with D perhaps assigned TRBD1 or TRBD2 (5 bases each). Per the germline V gene, CDR1 is SGHVS and CDR2 is FQNEAQ. V was pared by 0 bases and J by 1 base, with 10 bases between. The CDR3 totals 15 residues.

This clonotype has a count of ten or more. V gene TRBV12-3 or TRBV12-4 combines with J gene TRBJ2-3; the D is unclear. Trimming took 4 bases from V and 6 from J, leaving 11 bases between them. The CDR3 is made up of 13 amino acids. The CDR3 region is CASSSSSRDTQYF. The CDR3 bases are TGTGCCAGCAGTTCCAGCTCGCGGGATACGCAGTATTTT.

This clonotype was seen ten or more times. The V and J genes are TRBV27 and TRBJ1-1, with 10 positions matching TRBD1. With 5 bases clipped from V and 7 bases from J, the junction kept 10 bases outside the gene matches. The CDR3 extends over 15 amino acids. The germline gives CDR1 MNHEY, CDR2 SMNVEV (reference sequence). The CDR3 spells CASSGPGQGTREAFF. CDR3 in DNA: TGTGCCAGCAGTGGACCGGGACAGGGGACTCGTGAAGCTTTCTTT.

This clonotype was observed a handful of times. This chain uses TRBV4-1 with TRBJ1-1; D remains ambiguous. The V gene lost 4 bases and the J gene lost 0 bases, with 12 bases spanning the gap. This CDR3 contains 15 residues. Germline V CDR1 and CDR2: MGHRA, YSYEKL. CDR3 bases: TGCGCCAGCAGCCGGTCCTGGGAGGTGAACACTGAAGCTTTCTTT. This translates into CASSRSWEVNTEAFF.

In this sample, this clonotype turned up many times. The chain uses TRBV20-1 and TRBJ2-7; 11 bases agree with TRBD2. V was clipped by 6 bases and J by 4 bases; unmatched bases: 11. The CDR3 is 15 amino acids. Germline V gives CDR1 DFQATT, CDR2 SNEGSKA (reference sequence). CDR3 bases: TGCAGTGCAGGTAGGACTAGCGGGCTCCCGTACGAGCAGTACTTC. The encoded protein is CSAGRTSGLPYEQYF.

In its sample, this clonotype was seen a few times. This may come from a read error, since a much larger clone is one base off. The rearrangement uses TRBV20-1 and TRBJ1-5; D ambiguous. Trimming left V 1 base short and J 15 bases short, with 16 bases between. CDR3 length: 12 residues. The germline V gene has CDR1 DFQATT and CDR2 SNEGSKA (reference sequence). CDR3 bases: TGCAGTGCTAGAGTTGGACTCACGGCCCCGCATTTT. This gives the protein CSARVGLTAPHF.

This clonotype came up many times. J is TRBJ2-2 and V is TRBV15, with unresolved D. CDR1 LNHNV and CDR2 YYDKDF come from the germline V gene (reference sequence). This CDR3 is built from 13 residues. Trimming shortened V by 0 bases and J by 2 bases, and 1 base separated the two germline ends. CDR3 sequence: CATSRENTGELFF. Here the CDR3 DNA reads TGTGCCACCAGCAGAGAAAACACCGGGGAGCTGTTTTTT.

This clonotype was seen a few times. This sequence may be a read error, since a much larger clone differs from it by one base. The chain employs TRBV4-1 and TRBJ2-7, with D perhaps matching TRBD1 or TRBD2 (7 bases each). V gave up 4 bases and J gave up 2 bases, with 15 bases separating them. The germline CDR1 and CDR2 sequences are MGHRA and YSYEKL. This CDR3 is 15 amino acids long. The CDR3 loop reads CASSLSGGGAYEQYF. CDR3 nucleotides: TGCGCCAGCAGCCTGTCAGGGGGGGGGGCCTACGAGCAGTACTTC.

This clonotype was recorded at least ten times. The J gene is TRBJ2-3, the V gene TRBV20-1; no clear D. The CDR3 is made up of 12 amino acids. Germline V gene data show CDR1 as DFQATT and CDR2 as SNEGSKA (reference sequence). Trimming left V 6 bases short and J 3 bases short, with 10 bases between. CDR3 sequence: CSAEEQTDTQYF. In DNA form, the CDR3 reads TGCAGTGCCGAGGAGCAAACAGATACGCAGTATTTT.

This clonotype was counted many times. V usage is TRBV6-5 and J usage is TRBJ2-5; D unresolved. CDR1 and CDR2 from the germline V gene are MNHEY and SVGAGI. Trimming shortened V by 0 bases and J by 5 bases, and 16 bases separated the two germline ends. The CDR3 is made up of 16 amino acids. Written as DNA, the CDR3 is TGTGCCAGCAGTTACTCCTACCAGTCAGCCCCGGAGACCCAGTACTTC. Translated, it gives CASSYSYQSAPETQYF.

This clonotype has only a few counts. This may be a read error: a much more frequent sequence differs by one nucleotide. The rearrangement uses TRBV6-6 and TRBJ1-3; D is unresolved. The CDR3 has 15 residues. Looked up from germline, CDR1 is MNHNY and CDR2 is SVGAGI (reference sequence). Trimming cost V 5 bases and J 0 bases, with 11 bases left between them. The CDR3 spells CASSPAITSGNTIYF. The DNA of the CDR3 is TGTGCCAGCAGTCCGGCCATAACCTCTGGAAACACCATATATTTT.